This T cell receptor beta chain was identified in a study of T cells expressing NK-cell markers. TCRdb re-called the 5' RACE reads and shows each CDR3 protein once, DNA omitted. Here the sample table reports fewer than 550,000 distinct CDR3 sequences. The CDR3 is 15 amino acids. CDR1 and CDR2 from the germline V gene are SGHKS and YYEKEE (reference sequence). This sequence joins TRBV5-5 and TRBJ2-1. Sequenced input: blood T cells: a sorted CD56 or NKG2C T cell subset, CD4+ or CD8+ T cells, or bulk PBMC T cells (not recorded which). The source of this sequence is a woman in her fifties or sixties in good health. This CDR3 is CASSFAGWGYNEQFF.